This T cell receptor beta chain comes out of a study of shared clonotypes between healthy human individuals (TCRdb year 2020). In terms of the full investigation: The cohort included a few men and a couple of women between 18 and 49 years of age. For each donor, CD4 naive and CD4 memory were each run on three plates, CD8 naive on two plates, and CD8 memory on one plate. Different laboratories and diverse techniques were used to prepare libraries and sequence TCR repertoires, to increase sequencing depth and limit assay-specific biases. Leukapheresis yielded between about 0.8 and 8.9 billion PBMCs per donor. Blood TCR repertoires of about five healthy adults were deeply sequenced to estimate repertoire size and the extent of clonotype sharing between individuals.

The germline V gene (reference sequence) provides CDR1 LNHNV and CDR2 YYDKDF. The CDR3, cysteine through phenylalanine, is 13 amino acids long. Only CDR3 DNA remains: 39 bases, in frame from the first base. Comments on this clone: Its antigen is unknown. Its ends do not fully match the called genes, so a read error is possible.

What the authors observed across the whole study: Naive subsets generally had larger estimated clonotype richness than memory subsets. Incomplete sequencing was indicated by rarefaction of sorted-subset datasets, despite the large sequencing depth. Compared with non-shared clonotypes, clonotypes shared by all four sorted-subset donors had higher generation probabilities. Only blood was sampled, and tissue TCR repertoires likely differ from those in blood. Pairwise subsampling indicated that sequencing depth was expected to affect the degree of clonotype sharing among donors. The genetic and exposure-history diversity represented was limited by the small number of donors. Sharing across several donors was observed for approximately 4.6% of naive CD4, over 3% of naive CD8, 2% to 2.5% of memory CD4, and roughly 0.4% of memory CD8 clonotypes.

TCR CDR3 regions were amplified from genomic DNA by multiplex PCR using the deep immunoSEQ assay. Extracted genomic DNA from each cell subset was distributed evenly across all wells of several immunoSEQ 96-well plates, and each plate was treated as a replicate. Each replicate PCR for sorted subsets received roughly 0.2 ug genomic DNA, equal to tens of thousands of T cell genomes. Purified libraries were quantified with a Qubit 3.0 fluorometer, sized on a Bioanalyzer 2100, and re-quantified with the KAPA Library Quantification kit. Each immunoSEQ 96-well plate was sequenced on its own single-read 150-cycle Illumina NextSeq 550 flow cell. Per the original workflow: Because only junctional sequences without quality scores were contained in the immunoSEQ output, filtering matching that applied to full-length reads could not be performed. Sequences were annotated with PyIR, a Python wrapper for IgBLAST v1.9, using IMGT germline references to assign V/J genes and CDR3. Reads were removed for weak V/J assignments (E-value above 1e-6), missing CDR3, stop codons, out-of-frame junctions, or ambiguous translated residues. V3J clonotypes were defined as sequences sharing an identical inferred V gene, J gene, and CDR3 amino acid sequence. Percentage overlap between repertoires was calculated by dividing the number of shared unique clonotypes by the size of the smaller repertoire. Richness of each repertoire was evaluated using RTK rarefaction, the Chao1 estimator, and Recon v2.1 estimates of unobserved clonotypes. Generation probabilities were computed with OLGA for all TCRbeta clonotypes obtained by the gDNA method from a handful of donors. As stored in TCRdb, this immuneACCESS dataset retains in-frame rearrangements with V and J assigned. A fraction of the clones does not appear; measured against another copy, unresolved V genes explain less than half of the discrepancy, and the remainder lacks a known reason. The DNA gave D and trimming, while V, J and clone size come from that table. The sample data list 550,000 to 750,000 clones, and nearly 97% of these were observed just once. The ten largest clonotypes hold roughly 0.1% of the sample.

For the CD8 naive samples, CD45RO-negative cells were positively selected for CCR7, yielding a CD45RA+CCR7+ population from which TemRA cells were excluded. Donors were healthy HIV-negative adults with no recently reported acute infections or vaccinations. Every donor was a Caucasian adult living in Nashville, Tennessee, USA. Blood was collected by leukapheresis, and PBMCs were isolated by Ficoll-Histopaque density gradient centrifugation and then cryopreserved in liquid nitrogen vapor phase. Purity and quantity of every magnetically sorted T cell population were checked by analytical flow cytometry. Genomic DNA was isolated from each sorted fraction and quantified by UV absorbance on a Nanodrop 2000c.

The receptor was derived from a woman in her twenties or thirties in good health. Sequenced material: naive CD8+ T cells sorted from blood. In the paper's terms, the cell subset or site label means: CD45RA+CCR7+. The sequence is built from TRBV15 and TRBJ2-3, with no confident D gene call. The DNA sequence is TGTGCCACTAGCAGCCGGAGCACAGATACGCAGTATTTT. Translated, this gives CATSSRSTDTQYF.